This T cell receptor beta chain was obtained from a study of T cell responses to AZD1222 COVID-19 vaccine. The study, taken as a whole, reports: Donors in the cohort were predominantly white British and more often female, and clonal diversity was possibly underestimated. Repertoire sampling occurred only after the peak T cell response. Mapped onto spike, vaccine-associated CD4 TCRs spanned it and were dominant at 160-218 and 743-854.

The germline gives CDR1 SQVTM, CDR2 ANQGSEA. CDR3 length equals 12 residues. V shed 3 bases and J 5 bases; nucleotides not matched to a gene: 2. Profiled with immunoSEQ multiplex PCR; TCRdb holds only in-frame clones, not every one. The sample has 150,000 or so clones, 90% seen once. Comments on this clone: Antigen: not known.

Some second doses came at about 4 weeks and others at about 12 weeks; these were pooled. The receptor comes from an adult who received the AZD1222 COVID-19 vaccine. Source: peripheral blood, taken 28 days after the second AZD1222 dose. This chain uses TRBV29-1 with TRBJ1-2; 8 bases align to TRBD1. The chain's CDR3 is CSVDRTGYGYTF. CDR3 in DNA: TGCAGCGTTGATAGGACAGGGTATGGCTACACCTTC.